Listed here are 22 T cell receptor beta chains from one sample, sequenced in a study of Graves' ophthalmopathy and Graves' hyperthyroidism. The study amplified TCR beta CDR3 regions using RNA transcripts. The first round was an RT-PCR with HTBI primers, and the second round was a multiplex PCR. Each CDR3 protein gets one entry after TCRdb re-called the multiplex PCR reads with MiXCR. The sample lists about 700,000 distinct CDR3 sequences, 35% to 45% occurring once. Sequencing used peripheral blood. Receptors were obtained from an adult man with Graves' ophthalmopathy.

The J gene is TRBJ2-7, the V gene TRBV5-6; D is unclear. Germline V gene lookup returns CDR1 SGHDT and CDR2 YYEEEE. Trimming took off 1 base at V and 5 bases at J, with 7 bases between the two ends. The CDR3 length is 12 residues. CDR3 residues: CASSLWQNEQYF. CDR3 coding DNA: TGTGCCAGCAGCTTGTGGCAGAACGAGCAGTACTTC.

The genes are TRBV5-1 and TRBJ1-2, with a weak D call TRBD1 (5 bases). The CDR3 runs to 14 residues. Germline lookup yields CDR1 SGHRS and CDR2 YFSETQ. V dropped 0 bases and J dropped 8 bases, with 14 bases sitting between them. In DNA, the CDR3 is TGCGCCAGCAGCTTGGAGATGCGGGGGTCGGGCTACACCTTC. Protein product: CASSLEMRGSGYTF.

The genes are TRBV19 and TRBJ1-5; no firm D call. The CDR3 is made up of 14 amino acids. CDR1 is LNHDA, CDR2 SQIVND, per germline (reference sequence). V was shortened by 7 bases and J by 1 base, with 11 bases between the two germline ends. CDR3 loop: CASNGTDSNQPQHF. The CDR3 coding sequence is TGTGCCAGTAACGGAACGGACAGCAATCAGCCCCAGCATTTT.

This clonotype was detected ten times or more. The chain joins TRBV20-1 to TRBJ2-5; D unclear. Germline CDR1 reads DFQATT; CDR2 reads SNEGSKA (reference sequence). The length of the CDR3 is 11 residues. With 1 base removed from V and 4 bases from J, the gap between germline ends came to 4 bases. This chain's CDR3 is CSARAGETQYF. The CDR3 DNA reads TGCAGTGCTAGAGCCGGAGAGACCCAGTACTTC.

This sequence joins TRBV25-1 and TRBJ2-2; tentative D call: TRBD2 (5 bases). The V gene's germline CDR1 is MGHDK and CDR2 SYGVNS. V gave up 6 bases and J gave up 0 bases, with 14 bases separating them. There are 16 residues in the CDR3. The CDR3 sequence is CASSLGLTTNTGELFF. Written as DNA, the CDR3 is TGTGCCAGCAGCTTAGGACTCACGACGAACACCGGGGAGCTGTTTTTT.

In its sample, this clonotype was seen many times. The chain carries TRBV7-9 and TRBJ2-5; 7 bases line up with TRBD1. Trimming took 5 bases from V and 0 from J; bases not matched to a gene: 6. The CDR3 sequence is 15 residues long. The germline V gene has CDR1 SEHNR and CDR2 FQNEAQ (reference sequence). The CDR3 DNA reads TGTGCCAGCAGCCACGGGACAGCTGACCAAGAGACCCAGTACTTC. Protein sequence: CASSHGTADQETQYF.

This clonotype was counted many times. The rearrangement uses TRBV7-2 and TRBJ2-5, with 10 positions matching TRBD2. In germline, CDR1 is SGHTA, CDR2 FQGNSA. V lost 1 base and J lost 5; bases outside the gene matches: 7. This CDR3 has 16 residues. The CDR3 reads CASSLDKRGGGETQYF. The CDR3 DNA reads TGTGCCAGCAGCTTAGACAAGCGGGGGGGCGGCGAGACCCAGTACTTC.

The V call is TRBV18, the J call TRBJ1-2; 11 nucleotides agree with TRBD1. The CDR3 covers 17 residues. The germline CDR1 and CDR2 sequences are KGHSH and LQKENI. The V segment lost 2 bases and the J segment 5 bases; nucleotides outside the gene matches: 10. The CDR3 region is CASSPMPPGTGGYGYTF. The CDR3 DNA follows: TGTGCCAGCTCACCAATGCCCCCCGGGACAGGGGGGTATGGCTACACCTTC. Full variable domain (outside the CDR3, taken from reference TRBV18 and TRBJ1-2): NAGVMQNPRHLVRRRGQEARLRCSPMKGHSHVYWYRQLPEEGLKFMVYLQKENIIDESGMPKERFSAEFPKEGPSILRIQQVVRGDSAAYFCASSPMPPGTGGYGYTFGSGTRLTVV.

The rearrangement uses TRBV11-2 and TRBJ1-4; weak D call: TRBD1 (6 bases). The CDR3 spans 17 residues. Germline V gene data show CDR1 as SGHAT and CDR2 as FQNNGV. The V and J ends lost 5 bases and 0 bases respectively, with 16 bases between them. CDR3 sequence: CASSPIPGGTTNEKLFF. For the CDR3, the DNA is TGTGCCAGCAGCCCCATCCCCGGGGGCACAACTAATGAAAAACTGTTTTTT.

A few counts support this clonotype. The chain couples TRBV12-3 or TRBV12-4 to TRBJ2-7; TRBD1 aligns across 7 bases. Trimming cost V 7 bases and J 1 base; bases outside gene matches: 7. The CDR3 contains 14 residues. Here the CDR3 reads CASTSRDRSYEQYF. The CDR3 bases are TGTGCCAGCACCTCACGGGACAGATCCTACGAGCAGTACTTC.

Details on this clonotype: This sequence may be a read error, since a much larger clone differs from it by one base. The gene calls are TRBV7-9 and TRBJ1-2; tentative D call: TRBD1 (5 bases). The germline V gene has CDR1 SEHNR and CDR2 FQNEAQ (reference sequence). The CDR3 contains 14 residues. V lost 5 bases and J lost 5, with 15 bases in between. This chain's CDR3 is CASSPSGRAYGYTF. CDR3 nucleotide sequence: TGTGCCAGCAGCCCCTCGGGCAGGGCTTATGGCTACACCTTC.

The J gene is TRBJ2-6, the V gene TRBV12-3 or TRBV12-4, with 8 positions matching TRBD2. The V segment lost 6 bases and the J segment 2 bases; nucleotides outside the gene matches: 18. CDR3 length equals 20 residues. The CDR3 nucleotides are TGTGCCAGCAGCTCGGGGGGGGCTTACCTATCGTTCCCTGGGGCCAACGTCCTGACTTTC. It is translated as CASSSGGAYLSFPGANVLTF.

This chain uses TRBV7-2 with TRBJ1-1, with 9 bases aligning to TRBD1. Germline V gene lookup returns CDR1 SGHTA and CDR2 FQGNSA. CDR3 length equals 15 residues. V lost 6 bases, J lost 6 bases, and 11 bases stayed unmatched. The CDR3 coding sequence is TGTGCCAGCAGACCCGGACAGGGGAGGTTCGCTGAAGCTTTCTTT. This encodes CASRPGQGRFAEAFF.

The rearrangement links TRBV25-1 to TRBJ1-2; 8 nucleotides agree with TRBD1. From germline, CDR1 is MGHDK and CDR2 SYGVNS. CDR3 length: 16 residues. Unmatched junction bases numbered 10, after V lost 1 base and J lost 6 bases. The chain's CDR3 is CASSEFVRGQGDGYTF. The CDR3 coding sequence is TGTGCCAGCAGTGAATTTGTCAGGGGGCAGGGTGATGGCTACACCTTC.

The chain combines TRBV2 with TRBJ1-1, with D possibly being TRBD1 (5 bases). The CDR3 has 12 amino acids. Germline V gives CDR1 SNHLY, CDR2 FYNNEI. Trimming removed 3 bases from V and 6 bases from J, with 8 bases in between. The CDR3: CASSDVGAEAFF. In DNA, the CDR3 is TGTGCCAGCAGTGATGTGGGGGCTGAAGCTTTCTTT. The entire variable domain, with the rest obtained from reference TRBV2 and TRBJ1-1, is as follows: EPEVTQTPSHQVTQMGQEVILRCVPISNHLYFYWYRQILGQKVEFLVSFYNNEISEKSEIFDDQFSVERPDGSNFTLKIRSTKLEDSAMYFCASSDVGAEAFFGQGTRLTVV.

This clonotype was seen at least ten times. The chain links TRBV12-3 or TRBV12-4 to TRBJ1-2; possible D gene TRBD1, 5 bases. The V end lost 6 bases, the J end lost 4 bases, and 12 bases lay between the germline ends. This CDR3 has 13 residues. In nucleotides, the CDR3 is TGTGCCAGCAGCCGAACAGGAGTCTATGGCTACACCTTC. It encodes CASSRTGVYGYTF.

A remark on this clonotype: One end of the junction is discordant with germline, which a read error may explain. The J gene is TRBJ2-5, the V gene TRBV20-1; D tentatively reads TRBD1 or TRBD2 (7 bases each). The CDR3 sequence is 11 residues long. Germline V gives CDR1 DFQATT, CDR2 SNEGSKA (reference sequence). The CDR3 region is CSARDGRGQSF. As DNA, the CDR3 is TGCAGTGCTAGAGATGGGAGGGGGCAGTCCTTC.

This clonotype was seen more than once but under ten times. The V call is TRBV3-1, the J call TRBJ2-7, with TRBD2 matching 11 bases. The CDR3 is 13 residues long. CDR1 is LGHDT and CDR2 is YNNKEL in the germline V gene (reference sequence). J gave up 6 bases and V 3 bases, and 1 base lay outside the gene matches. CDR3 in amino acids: CASSHGLAGEQYF. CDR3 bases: TGTGCCAGCAGCCACGGACTAGCGGGCGAGCAGTACTTC.

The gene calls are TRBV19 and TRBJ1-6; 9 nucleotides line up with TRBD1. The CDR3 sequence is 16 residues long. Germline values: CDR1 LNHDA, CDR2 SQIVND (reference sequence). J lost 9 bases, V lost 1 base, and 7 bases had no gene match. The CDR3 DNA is TGTGCCAGTAGTATAGGGACAGGGGACGGTAGTTCACCCCTCCACTTT. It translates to CASSIGTGDGSSPLHF. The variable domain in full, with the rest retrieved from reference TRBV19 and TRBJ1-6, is DGGITQSPKYLFRKEGQNVTLSCEQNLNHDAMYWYRQDPGQGLRLIYYSQIVNDFQKGDIAEGYSVSREKKESFPLTVTSAQKNPTAFYLCASSIGTGDGSSPLHFGNGTRLTVT.

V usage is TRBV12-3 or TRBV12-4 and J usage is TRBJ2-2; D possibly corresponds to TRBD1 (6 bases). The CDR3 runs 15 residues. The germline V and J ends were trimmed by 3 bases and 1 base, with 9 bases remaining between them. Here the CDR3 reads CASSFPTGNTGELFF. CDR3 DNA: TGTGCCAGCAGTTTTCCGACAGGGAACACCGGGGAGCTGTTTTTT.

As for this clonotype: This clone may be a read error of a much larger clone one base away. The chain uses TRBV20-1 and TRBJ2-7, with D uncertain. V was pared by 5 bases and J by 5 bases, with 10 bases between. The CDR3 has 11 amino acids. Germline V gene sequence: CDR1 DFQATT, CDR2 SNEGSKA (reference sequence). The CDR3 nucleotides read TGCAGTGCTTCCTACAAGGACGAGCAGTACTTC. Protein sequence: CSASYKDEQYF.

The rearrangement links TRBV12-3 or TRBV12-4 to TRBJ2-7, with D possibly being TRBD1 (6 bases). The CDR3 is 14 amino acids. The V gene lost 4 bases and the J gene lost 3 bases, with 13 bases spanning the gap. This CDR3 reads CASSSTGHHYEQYF. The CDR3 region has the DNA TGTGCCAGCAGTTCCACGGGACATCACTACGAGCAGTACTTC.